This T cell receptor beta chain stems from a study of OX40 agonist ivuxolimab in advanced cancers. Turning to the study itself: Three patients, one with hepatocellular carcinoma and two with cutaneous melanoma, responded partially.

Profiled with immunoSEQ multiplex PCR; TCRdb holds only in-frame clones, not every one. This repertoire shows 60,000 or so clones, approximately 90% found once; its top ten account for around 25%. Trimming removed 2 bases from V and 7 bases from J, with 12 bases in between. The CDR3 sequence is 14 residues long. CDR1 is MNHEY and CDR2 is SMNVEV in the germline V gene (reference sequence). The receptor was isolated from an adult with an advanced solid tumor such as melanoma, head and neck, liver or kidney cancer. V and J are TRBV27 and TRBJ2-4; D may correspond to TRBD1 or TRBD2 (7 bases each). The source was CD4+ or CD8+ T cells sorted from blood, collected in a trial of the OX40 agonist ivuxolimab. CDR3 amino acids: CASSLARGGNIQYF. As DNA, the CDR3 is TGTGCCAGCAGTTTAGCCAGGGGGGGGAACATTCAGTACTTC.